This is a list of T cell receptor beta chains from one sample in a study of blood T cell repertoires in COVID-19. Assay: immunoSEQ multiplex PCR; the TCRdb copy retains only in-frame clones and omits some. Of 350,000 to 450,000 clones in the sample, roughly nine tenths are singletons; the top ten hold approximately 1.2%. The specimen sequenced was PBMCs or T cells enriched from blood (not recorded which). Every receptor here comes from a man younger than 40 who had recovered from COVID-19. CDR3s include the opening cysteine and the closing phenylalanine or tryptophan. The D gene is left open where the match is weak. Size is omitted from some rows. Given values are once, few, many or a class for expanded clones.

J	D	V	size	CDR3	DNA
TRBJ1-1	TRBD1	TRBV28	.	CASSLPAGGAETEAFF	TGTGCCAGCAGTTTACCCGCAGGGGGCGCAGAGACTGAAGCTTTCTTT
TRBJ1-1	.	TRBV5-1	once	CASSLVGYGEAFF	TGCGCCAGCAGCTTGGTCGGGTACGGAGAAGCTTTCTTT
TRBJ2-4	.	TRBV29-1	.	CSVVRGNIQYF	TGCAGCGTTGTTAGAGGAAACATTCAGTACTTC
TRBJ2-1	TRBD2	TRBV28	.	CAIERPGGDEQFF	TGTGCCATCGAGAGGCCGGGGGGAGATGAGCAGTTCTTC
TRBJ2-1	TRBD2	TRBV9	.	CASSLRGLAGTGYNEQFF	TGTGCCAGCAGCTTGAGGGGACTAGCGGGAACTGGATACAATGAGCAGTTCTTC
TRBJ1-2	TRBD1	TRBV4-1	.	CASSQPTGQSSYGYTF	TGCGCCAGCAGCCAACCGACGGGACAGTCTAGCTATGGCTACACCTTC
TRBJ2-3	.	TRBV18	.	CASSLTGDTQYF	TGTGCCAGCTCTCTGACTGGAGATACGCAGTATTTT
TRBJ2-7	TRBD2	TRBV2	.	CASSMPGGREQYF	TGTGCCAGCTCCATGCCGGGGGGGCGCGAGCAGTACTTC
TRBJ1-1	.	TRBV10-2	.	CASKPTGNTEAFF	TGCGCCAGTAAACCGACAGGGAACACTGAAGCTTTCTTT
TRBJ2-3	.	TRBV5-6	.	CASSQGRVWADTQYF	TGTGCCAGCAGTCAGGGGCGAGTGTGGGCAGATACGCAGTATTTT
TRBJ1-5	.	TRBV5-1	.	CASSLGGGHQPQHF	TGCGCCAGCAGCTTAGGGGGAGGGCACCAGCCCCAGCATTTT
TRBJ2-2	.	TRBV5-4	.	CASNQGPGAGELFF	TGTGCCAGCAACCAGGGACCGGGGGCCGGGGAGCTGTTTTTT
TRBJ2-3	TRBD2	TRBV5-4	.	CASSRRLAGTSTDTQYF	TGTGCCAGCAGCCGTAGACTAGCGGGGACTAGCACAGATACGCAGTATTTT
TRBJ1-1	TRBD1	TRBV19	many	CASTKEAGGVRLAEAFF	TGTGCCAGTACAAAAGAGGCAGGGGGCGTACGACTCGCTGAAGCTTTCTTT
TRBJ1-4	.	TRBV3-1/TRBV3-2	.	CASSPQGATNEKLFF	TGTGCCAGCAGCCCCCAAGGAGCAACTAATGAAAAACTGTTTTTT
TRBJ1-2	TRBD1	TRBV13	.	CASSATGTGTGYGYTF	TGTGCCAGCAGCGCTACCGGGACAGGGACGGGTTATGGCTACACCTTC
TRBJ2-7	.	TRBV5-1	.	CASSSTESEQYF	TGCGCCAGCAGCTCGACAGAGTCCGAGCAGTACTTC
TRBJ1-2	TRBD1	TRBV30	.	CAWSLRRTGTGGGYTF	TGTGCCTGGAGTCTCCGGAGGACAGGGACAGGCGGTGGCTACACCTTC
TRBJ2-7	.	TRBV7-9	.	CASSPGLSYEQYF	TGTGCCAGCAGCCCGGGACTGTCCTACGAGCAGTACTTC